The rows below give T cell receptor beta chains drawn from one sample of a study of blood T cell repertoires in COVID-19. Here immunoSEQ multiplex PCR was the method, and the copy in TCRdb shows in-frame clones only, minus some. The sample shows 250,000 to 300,000 clones, about 89% of them seen only once. Sequenced: peripheral blood. Receptor source: an older woman with acute or convalescent COVID-19. The conserved cysteine and the conserved F or W are not part of the CDR3 here. The order of the fields is D gene, V gene, J gene, clone size, CDR3 protein. D genes are given only for firm matches. Some rows have no size entry. The others give once, few or many, or a class for an expanded clone.

D: TRBD2
V: TRBV7-2
J: TRBJ2-1
size: -
CDR3: ASSLANPSGGSYNEQF

D: TRBD1
V: TRBV4-1
J: TRBJ2-2
size: few
CDR3: ASSHASGTVTGELF

D: TRBD2
V: TRBV6-2/TRBV6-3
J: TRBJ2-1
size: -
CDR3: ASSYIGLAGGRPEQF

D: -
V: TRBV5-4
J: TRBJ2-7
size: -
CDR3: ASLRFPEQY

D: -
V: TRBV18
J: TRBJ1-1
size: -
CDR3: ASSPSSGNAF

D: TRBD2
V: TRBV18
J: TRBJ2-2
size: -
CDR3: ASSPLSLAGGRTQPGELF

D: TRBD1
V: TRBV6-5
J: TRBJ2-3
size: -
CDR3: ASRNGGQGTDTQY

D: -
V: TRBV6-5
J: TRBJ2-2
size: -
CDR3: ASRRRVSTGELF

D: -
V: TRBV7-8
J: TRBJ2-2
size: -
CDR3: ASSLVQSLFAGELF

D: TRBD1
V: TRBV28
J: TRBJ2-7
size: -
CDR3: ASSLGDRDEQY

D: -
V: TRBV3-1/TRBV3-2
J: TRBJ1-1
size: -
CDR3: ASSQGIWQGSEAF

D: -
V: TRBV7-3
J: TRBJ2-1
size: -
CDR3: ASSFEGDEQF

D: TRBD1
V: TRBV27
J: TRBJ2-1
size: -
CDR3: ASSLWTGGDEQF

D: -
V: TRBV7-2
J: TRBJ2-5
size: -
CDR3: ASSRGTAQY

D: -
V: TRBV5-4
J: TRBJ1-4
size: -
CDR3: ASSPEAGDEKLF

D: -
V: TRBV18
J: TRBJ1-4
size: -
CDR3: ASSPLDSANEKLF

D: TRBD1
V: TRBV28
J: TRBJ1-5
size: -
CDR3: ASSLPTGGTQPQH

D: -
V: TRBV13
J: TRBJ2-3
size: -
CDR3: ASRRTTVVTDTQY

D: TRBD1
V: TRBV5-4
J: TRBJ1-6
size: -
CDR3: ASSRYSGTGGSPLH